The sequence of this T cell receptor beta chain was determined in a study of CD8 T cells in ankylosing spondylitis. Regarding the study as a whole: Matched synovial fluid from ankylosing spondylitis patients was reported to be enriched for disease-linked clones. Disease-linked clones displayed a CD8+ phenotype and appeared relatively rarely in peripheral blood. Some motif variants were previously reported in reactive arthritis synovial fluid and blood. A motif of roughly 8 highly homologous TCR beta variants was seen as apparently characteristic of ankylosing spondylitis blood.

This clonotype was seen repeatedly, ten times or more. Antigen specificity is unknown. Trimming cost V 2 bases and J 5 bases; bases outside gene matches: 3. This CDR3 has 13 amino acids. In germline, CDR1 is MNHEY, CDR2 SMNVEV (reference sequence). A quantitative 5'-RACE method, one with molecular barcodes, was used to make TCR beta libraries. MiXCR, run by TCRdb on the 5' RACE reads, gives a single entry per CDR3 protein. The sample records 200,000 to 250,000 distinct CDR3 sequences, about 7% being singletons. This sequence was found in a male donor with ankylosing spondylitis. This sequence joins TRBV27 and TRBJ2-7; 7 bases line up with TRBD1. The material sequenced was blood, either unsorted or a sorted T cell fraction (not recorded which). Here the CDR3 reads CASSLRGPDEQYF. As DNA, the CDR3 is TGTGCCAGCAGTTTAAGGGGGCCCGACGAGCAGTACTTC.